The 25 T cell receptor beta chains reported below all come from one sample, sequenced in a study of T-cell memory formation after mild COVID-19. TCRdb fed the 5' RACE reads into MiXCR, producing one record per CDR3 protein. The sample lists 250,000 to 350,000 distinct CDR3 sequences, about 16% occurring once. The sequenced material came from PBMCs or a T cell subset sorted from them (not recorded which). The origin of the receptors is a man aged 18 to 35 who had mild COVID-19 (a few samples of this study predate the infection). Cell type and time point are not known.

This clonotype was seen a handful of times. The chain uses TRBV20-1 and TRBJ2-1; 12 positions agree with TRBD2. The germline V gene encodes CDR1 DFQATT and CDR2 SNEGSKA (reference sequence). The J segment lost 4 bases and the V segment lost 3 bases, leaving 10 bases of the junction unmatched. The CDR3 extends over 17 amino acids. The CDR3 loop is CSASSASGGARYNEQFF. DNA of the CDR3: TGCAGTGCTAGCTCGGCTAGCGGGGGGGCCCGGTACAATGAGCAGTTCTTC.

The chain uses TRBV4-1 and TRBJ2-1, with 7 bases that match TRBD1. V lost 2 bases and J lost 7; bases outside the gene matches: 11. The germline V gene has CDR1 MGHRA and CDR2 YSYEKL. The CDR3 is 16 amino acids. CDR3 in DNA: TGCGCCAGCAGCCAAAGGCCAGGGGGAGAAGGGAATGAGCAGTTCTTC. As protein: CASSQRPGGEGNEQFF.

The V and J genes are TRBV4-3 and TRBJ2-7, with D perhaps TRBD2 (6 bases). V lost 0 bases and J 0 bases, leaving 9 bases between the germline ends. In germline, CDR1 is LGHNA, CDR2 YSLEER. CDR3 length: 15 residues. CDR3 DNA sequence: TGCGCCAGCAGCCAAGACGCGGGGCCCTCCTACGAGCAGTACTTC. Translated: CASSQDAGPSYEQYF.

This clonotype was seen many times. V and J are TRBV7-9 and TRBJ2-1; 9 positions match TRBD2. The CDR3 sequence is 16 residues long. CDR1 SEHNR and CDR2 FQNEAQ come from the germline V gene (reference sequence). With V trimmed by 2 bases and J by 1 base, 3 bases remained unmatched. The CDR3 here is CASSLSLAGSYNEQFF. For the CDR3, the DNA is TGTGCCAGCAGCTTATCGCTAGCGGGGTCCTACAATGAGCAGTTCTTC. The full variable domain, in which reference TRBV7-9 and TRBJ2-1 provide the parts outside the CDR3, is DTGVSQNPRHKITKRGQNVTFRCDPISEHNRLYWYRQTLGQGPEFLTYFQNEAQLEKSRLLSDRFSAERPKGSFSTLEIQRTEQGDSAMYLCASSLSLAGSYNEQFFGPGTRLTVL.

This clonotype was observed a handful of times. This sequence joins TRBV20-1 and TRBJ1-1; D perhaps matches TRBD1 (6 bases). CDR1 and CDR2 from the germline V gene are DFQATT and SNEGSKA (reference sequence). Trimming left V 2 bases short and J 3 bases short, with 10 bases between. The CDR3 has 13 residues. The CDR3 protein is CSARQGQHTEAFF. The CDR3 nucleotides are TGCAGTGCTAGACAAGGACAGCACACTGAAGCTTTCTTT.

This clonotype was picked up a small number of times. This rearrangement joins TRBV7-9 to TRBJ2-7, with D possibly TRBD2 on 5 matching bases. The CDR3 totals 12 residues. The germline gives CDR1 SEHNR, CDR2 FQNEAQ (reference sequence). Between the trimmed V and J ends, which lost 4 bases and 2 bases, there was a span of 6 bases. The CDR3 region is CASSSGTYEQYF. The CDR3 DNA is TGTGCCAGCAGCTCCGGGACCTACGAGCAGTACTTC.

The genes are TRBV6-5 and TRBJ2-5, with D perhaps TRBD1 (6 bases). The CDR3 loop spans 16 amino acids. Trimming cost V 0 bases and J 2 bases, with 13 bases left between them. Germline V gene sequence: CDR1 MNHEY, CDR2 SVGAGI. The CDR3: CASSYSMIRGQETQYF. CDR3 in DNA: TGTGCCAGCAGTTACTCCATGATAAGGGGGCAAGAGACCCAGTACTTC.

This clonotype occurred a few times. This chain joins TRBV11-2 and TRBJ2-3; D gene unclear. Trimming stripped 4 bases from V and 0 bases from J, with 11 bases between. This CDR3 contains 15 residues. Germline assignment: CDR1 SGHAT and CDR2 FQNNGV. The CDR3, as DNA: TGTGCCAGCAGCTCCCAAGGGTGGAGCACAGATACGCAGTATTTT. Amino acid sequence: CASSSQGWSTDTQYF.

DNA for the CDR3: TGTGCCAGCAGCTTATACCTGGGGGGTTCCTACGAGCAGTACTTC. Its protein product is CASSLYLGGSYEQYF. The V call is TRBV7-8, the J call TRBJ2-7; D may be TRBD2 (6 bases). The CDR3 covers 15 residues. CDR1 and CDR2 from the germline V gene are SGHVS and FQNEAQ. V was cut by 2 bases and J by 1 base, with 12 bases left in between.

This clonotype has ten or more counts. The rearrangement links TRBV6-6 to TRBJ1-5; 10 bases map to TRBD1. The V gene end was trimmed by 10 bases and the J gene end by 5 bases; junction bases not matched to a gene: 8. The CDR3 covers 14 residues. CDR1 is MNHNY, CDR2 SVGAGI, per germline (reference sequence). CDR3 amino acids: CAISGQGEYQPQHF. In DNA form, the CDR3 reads TGTGCCATCTCCGGACAGGGGGAGTATCAGCCCCAGCATTTT.

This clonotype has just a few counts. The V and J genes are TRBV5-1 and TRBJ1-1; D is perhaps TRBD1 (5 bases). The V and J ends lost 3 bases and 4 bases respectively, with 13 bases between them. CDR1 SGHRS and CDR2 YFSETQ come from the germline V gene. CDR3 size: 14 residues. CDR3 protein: CASSYTGHGTEAFF. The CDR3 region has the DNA TGCGCCAGCAGCTACACAGGACATGGCACTGAAGCTTTCTTT.

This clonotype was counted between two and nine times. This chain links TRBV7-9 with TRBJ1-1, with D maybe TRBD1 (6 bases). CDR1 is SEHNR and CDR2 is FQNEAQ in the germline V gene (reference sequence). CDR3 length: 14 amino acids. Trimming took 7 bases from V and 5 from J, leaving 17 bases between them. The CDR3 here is CASTSRGAETEAFF. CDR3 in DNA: TGTGCCAGCACCTCGAGGGGGGCCGAAACTGAAGCTTTCTTT.

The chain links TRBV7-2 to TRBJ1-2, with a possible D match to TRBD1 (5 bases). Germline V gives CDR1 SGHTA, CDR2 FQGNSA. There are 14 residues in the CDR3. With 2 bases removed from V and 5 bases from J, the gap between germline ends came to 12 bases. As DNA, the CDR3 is TGTGCCAGCAGCTTACGGGGACTCGTTTATGGCTACACCTTC. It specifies CASSLRGLVYGYTF. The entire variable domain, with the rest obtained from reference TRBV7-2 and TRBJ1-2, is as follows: GAGVSQSPSNKVTEKGKDVELRCDPISGHTALYWYRQSLGQGLEFLIYFQGNSAPDKSGLPSDRFSAERTGGSVSTLTIQRTQQEDSAVYLCASSLRGLVYGYTFGSGTRLTVV.

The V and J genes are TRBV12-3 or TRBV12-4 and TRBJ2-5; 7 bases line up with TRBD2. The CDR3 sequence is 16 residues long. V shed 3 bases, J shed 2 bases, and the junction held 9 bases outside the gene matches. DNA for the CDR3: TGTGCCAGCAGTTTGGGGGGGGAGGGAACTCAAGAGACCCAGTACTTC. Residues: CASSLGGEGTQETQYF.

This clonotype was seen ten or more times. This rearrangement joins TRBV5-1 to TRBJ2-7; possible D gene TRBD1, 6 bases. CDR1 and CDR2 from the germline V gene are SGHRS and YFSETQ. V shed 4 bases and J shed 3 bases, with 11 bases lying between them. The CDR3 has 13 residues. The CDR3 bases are TGCGCCAGCAGCCCGACAGGCAACTACGAGCAGTACTTC. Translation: CASSPTGNYEQYF.

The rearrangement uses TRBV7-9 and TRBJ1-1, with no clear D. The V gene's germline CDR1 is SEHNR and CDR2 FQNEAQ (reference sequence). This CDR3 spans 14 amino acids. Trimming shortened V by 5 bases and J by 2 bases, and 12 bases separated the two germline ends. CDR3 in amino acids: CASSIEDGNTEAFF. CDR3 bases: TGTGCCAGCAGCATCGAAGACGGAAACACTGAAGCTTTCTTT.

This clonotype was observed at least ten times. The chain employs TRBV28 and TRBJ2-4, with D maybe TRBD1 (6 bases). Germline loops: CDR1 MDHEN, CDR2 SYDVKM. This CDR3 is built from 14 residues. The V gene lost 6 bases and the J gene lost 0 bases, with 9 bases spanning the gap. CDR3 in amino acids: CASSSRGAKNIQYF. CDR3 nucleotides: TGTGCCAGCAGCTCCAGGGGAGCCAAAAACATTCAGTACTTC.

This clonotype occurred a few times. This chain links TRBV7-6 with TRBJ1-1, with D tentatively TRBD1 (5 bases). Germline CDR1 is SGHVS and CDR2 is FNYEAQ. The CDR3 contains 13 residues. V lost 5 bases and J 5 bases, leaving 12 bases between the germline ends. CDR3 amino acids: CASSTQPGTEAFF. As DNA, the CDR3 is TGTGCCAGCAGCACCCAACCAGGGACTGAAGCTTTCTTT.

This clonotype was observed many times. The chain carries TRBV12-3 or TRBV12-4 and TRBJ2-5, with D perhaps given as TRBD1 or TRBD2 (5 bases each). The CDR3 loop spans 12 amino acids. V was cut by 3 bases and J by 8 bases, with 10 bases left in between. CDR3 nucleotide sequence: TGTGCCAGCAGTTTGGGGGTTGGCACCCAGTACTTC. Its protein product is CASSLGVGTQYF.

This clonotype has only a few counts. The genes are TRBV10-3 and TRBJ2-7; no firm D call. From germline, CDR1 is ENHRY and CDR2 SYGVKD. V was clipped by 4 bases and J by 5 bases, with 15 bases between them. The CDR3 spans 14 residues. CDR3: CAISAQLQQDEQYF. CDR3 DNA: TGTGCCATCAGTGCGCAACTACAGCAGGACGAGCAGTACTTC.

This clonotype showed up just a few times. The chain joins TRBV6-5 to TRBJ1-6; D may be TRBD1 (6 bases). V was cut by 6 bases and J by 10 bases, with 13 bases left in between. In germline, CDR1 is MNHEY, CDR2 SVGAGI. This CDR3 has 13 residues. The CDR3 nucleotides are TGTGCCAGCAGCAGACAGGTCCGCTCACCCCTCCACTTT. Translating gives CASSRQVRSPLHF.

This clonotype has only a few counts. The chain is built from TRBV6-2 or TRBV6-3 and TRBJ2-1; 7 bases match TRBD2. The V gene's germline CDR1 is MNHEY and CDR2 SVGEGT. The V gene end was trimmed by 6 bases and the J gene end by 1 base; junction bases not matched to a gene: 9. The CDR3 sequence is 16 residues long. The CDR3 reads CASRDLGGGSYNEQFF. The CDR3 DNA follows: TGTGCCAGCAGGGACCTGGGGGGAGGGTCCTACAATGAGCAGTTCTTC.

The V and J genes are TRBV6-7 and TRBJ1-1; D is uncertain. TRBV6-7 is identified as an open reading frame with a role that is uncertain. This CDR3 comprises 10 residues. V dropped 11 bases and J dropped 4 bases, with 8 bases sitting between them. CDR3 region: CALGSTEAFF. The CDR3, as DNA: TGTGCCTTAGGGAGCACTGAAGCTTTCTTT.

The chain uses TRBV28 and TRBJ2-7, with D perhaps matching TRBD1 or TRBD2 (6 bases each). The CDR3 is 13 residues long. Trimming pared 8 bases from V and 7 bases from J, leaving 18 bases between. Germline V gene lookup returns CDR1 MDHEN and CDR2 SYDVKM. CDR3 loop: CASADVRGPEQYV. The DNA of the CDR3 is TGTGCCAGCGCAGATGTCCGGGGGCCTGAGCAGTACGTC.

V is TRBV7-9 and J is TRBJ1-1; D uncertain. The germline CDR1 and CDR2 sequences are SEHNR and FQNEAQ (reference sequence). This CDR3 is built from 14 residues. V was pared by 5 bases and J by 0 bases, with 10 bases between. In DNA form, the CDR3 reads TGTGCCAGCAGCCCCGACACAATGAACACTGAAGCTTTCTTT. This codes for CASSPDTMNTEAFF.